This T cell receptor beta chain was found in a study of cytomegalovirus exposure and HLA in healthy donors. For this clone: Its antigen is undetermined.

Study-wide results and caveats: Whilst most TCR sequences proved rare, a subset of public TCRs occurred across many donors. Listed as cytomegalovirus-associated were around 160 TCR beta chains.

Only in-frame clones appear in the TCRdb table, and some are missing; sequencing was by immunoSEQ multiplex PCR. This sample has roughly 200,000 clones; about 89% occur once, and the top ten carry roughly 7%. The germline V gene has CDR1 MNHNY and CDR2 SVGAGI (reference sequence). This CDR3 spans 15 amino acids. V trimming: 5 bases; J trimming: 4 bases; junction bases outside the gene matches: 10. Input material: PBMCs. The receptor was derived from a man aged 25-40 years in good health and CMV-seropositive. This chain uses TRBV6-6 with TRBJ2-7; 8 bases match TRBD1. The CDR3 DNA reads TGTGCCAGCAGTCCGACAGGGGCGGGATTTTACGAGCAGTACTTC. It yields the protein CASSPTGAGFYEQYF.